This entry lists 12 T cell receptor beta chains sequenced from one sample in a study of CD8 T cells in ankylosing spondylitis. Study-wide results and limits: A motif in TCR beta, a set of fewer than ten highly homologous variants, appeared characteristic of ankylosing spondylitis blood.

For these receptors, no antigen is known. TCRdb re-called the 5' RACE reads through MiXCR, storing one row per CDR3 protein. There are around 890,000 distinct CDR3 sequences in the sample; roughly 10% occur only once, and 0.51% lies in the top ten. The sequencing input was blood, either unsorted or a sorted T cell fraction (not recorded which). These receptors all come from a male donor with ankylosing spondylitis.

This clonotype came up a few times. The chain has TRBV5-1 and TRBJ2-7; perhaps TRBD1 as D (7 bases). Germline CDR1 SGHRS, CDR2 YFSETQ. V lost 3 bases, J lost 3 bases, and 13 bases lay in between. CDR3 size: 14 residues. DNA for the CDR3: TGCGCCAGCAGCTCGGAGGGGACAGTCTACGAGCAGTACTTC. This gives the protein CASSSEGTVYEQYF.

Ten or more counts support this clonotype. The gene calls are TRBV20-1 and TRBJ2-1; D is possibly TRBD1 (6 bases). The length of the CDR3 is 17 residues. Germline assignment: CDR1 DFQATT and CDR2 SNEGSKA (reference sequence). V lost 4 bases, J lost 4 bases, and 23 bases lay in between. The CDR3 DNA follows: TGCAGTGCTATTTCCTTCGGCCTCGAAGGGGGATACAATGAGCAGTTCTTC. This encodes CSAISFGLEGGYNEQFF.

This clonotype occurred many times. This chain links TRBV12-3 or TRBV12-4 with TRBJ2-1, with 7 bases aligning to TRBD2. The CDR3 spans 13 residues. V was clipped by 4 bases and J by 7 bases; unmatched bases: 4. The CDR3 bases are TGTGCCAGCAGTTCACTAGCGTTTAATGAGCAGTTCTTC. This gives the protein CASSSLAFNEQFF.

This clonotype was counted between two and nine times. The chain uses TRBV4-2 and TRBJ2-1; 11 nucleotides agree with TRBD1. Germline values: CDR1 LGHNA, CDR2 YNFKEQ. V shed 3 bases and J 7 bases; nucleotides not matched to a gene: 5. This CDR3 comprises 15 residues. This chain's CDR3 is CASSHAGTGGNEQFF. The CDR3 nucleotides are TGTGCCAGCAGCCATGCCGGGACAGGGGGTAATGAGCAGTTCTTC.

This clonotype was recorded a few times. V and J are TRBV20-1 and TRBJ2-7; D is perhaps TRBD1 or TRBD2 (5 bases each). V lost 6 bases and J 3 bases, leaving 18 bases between the germline ends. This CDR3 is built from 14 residues. Germline V gene sequence: CDR1 DFQATT, CDR2 SNEGSKA (reference sequence). The CDR3 sequence: CSASSFGAYYEQYF. The CDR3 bases are TGCAGTGCCTCCTCCTTCGGGGCTTACTACGAGCAGTACTTC.

The chain couples TRBV12-3 or TRBV12-4 to TRBJ1-6, with D maybe TRBD1 (5 bases). The CDR3 has 13 residues. V was pared by 5 bases and J by 10 bases, with 12 bases between. In nucleotides, the CDR3 is TGTGCCAGCAGTCGGGACTCGTACTCACCCCTCCACTTT. As protein: CASSRDSYSPLHF.

In its sample, this clonotype was seen many times. The chain employs TRBV29-1 and TRBJ2-1; D may be TRBD2 (7 bases). Deletions cut 6 bases from V and 6 bases from J, with 15 bases between. The CDR3 runs 13 residues. The germline CDR1 and CDR2 sequences are SQVTM and ANQGSEA. CDR3 amino acids: CSVGGGERNEQFF. The CDR3 bases are TGCAGCGTGGGAGGGGGAGAACGCAATGAGCAGTTCTTC.

This clonotype was picked up many times. This chain joins TRBV9 and TRBJ2-3; 7 bases are a match to TRBD2. The CDR3 totals 16 residues. Per the germline V gene, CDR1 is SGDLS and CDR2 is YYNGEE. Trimming cost V 3 bases and J 2 bases; bases outside gene matches: 9. Here the CDR3 DNA reads TGTGCCAGCAGCGCGCATTTGGGGGGGATCACAGATACGCAGTATTTT. Protein: CASSAHLGGITDTQYF.

The rearrangement links TRBV5-1 to TRBJ1-1, with 9 bases matching TRBD1. J lost 4 bases, V lost 4 bases, and 5 bases had no gene match. CDR1 and CDR2 from the germline V gene are SGHRS and YFSETQ. The CDR3 contains 14 residues. CDR3 in amino acids: CASSAQTGGTEAFF. As DNA, the CDR3 is TGCGCCAGCAGCGCCCAGACAGGGGGCACTGAAGCTTTCTTT. Variable domain in full (rest from reference TRBV5-1 and TRBJ1-1): KAGVTQTPRYLIKTRGQQVTLSCSPISGHRSVSWYQQTPGQGLQFLFEYFSETQRNKGNFPGRFSGRQFSNSRSEMNVSTLELGDSALYLCASSAQTGGTEAFFGQGTRLTVV.

This chain joins TRBV20-1 and TRBJ2-1; TRBD1 agrees at 7 bases. The CDR3 is 13 residues long. With 0 bases clipped from V and 8 bases from J, the junction kept 4 bases outside the gene matches. CDR1 and CDR2 from the germline V gene are DFQATT and SNEGSKA (reference sequence). Here the CDR3 reads CSARDPGTDEQFF. CDR3 sequence (DNA): TGCAGTGCTAGAGATCCCGGGACAGATGAGCAGTTCTTC.

The J gene is TRBJ1-1, the V gene TRBV7-2; the D is unclear. V lost 2 bases, J lost 1 base, and 17 bases lay in between. There are 17 residues in the CDR3. In germline, CDR1 is SGHTA, CDR2 FQGNSA. DNA for the CDR3: TGTGCCAGCAGCTTAAAGGTCGGGGAGCAATGGAACACTGAAGCTTTCTTT. Its translation is CASSLKVGEQWNTEAFF.

The chain joins TRBV5-6 to TRBJ2-7, with 14 bases aligning to TRBD2. Trimming at V came to 4 bases and at J to 7 bases, leaving 4 bases not matched to a gene. The germline CDR1 and CDR2 sequences are SGHDT and YYEEEE. The CDR3 covers 14 residues. DNA for the CDR3: TGTGCCAGCAGCAAGGGACTAGCGGGAGATGAGCAGTACTTC. The encoded protein is CASSKGLAGDEQYF.